Here is one T cell receptor beta chain with its context. What it binds is unknown. Here immunoSEQ multiplex PCR was the method, and the copy in TCRdb shows in-frame clones only, minus some. The sample shows more than 150,000 clones, around 86% of them seen only once. The data originate from a study of T cell responses to AZD1222 COVID-19 vaccine. Samples with a second dose at about 4 or about 12 weeks were pooled together. The germline V gene has CDR1 SNHLY and CDR2 FYNNEI. V dropped 7 bases and J dropped 3; count of bases not matched to a gene: 9. The CDR3 length is 14 residues. Study-wide points: Mostly white British, mostly female donors; authors suggested clonal diversity may be underestimated. Vaccine-associated CD4 TCRs spanned spike, dominant at 160-218 and 743-854.

The gene calls are TRBV2 and TRBJ2-7; TRBD2 agrees at 7 bases. The specimen comprised peripheral blood, sampled 28 days after the second AZD1222 dose. This TCR came from an adult who received the AZD1222 COVID-19 vaccine. CDR3 DNA: TGTGCCAGCATGGGAGGGGCGGTAAACTACGAGCAGTACTTC. Translated: CASMGGAVNYEQYF.